The source of this T cell receptor (beta chain) is a study of T cells in Graves' hyperthyroidism and ophthalmopathy. The study's findings and limits: Most clonotypes that expanded in the thyroid above 0.001 also showed up in blood.

Graves' hyperthyroidism without ophthalmopathy progression within 18 months was termed stable. The study excluded patients with uncontrolled infection, other autoimmune disease, pregnancy or lactation. RNA transcripts were the template for amplifying TCR beta CDR3 regions. The HTBI primer set served for first-round RT-PCR of the TCR CDR3. Each CDR3 protein is one row after TCRdb ran MiXCR on the multiplex PCR reads. This table holds about 680,000 distinct CDR3 sequences, roughly a third found once. This clonotype was seen repeatedly, ten times or more. Antigen: not known. Sequenced material: blood. This sequence originates from a woman aged 40 to 55 with Graves' hyperthyroidism.

The CDR3 sequence is CASSERGGEDGYTF. The CDR3 region has the DNA TGTGCCAGCAGTGAACGTGGGGGCGAGGATGGCTACACCTTC. The chain recombines TRBV25-1 with TRBJ1-2; D is perhaps TRBD1 (6 bases). V lost 2 bases, J lost 6 bases, and 13 bases lay in between. Germline V gene sequence: CDR1 MGHDK, CDR2 SYGVNS. This CDR3 comprises 14 residues.